The TCR beta chain under discussion was sequenced for a study of cytomegalovirus exposure and HLA in healthy donors. J was trimmed by 3 bases and V by 4 bases; bases with no gene match: 5. This CDR3 comprises 14 residues. CDR1 SGHRS and CDR2 YFSETQ come from the germline V gene. General study points: Later, an analysis showed that TCR beta chains associated with HLA were more clonally expanded than others that were equally common. In vitro, a few CMV-associated chains proved specific for CMV antigens. Fewer N-insertions than the approximately 700-donor mean were reportedly shown by an Asian-associated ancestry cluster in a later analysis.

The primer mix had 60 Vbeta and 13 Jbeta primers. Sequencing used immunoSEQ multiplex PCR; TCRdb keeps in-frame clones, though not all of them. The sample shows over 150,000 clones, roughly four fifths of them seen only once. For this clone: Antigen unknown.

Sequencing input: PBMCs. This TCR was recovered from a man aged 45-65 years in good health and CMV-seropositive. The chain joins TRBV5-1 to TRBJ2-5, with 8 bases lining up with TRBD1. Here the CDR3 DNA reads TGCGCCAGCAGCCCACAACAGGGGGAAGAGACCCAGTACTTC. It yields the protein CASSPQQGEETQYF.